This TCR beta chain was sequenced in a study of blood T cell repertoires in COVID-19 (TCRdb year 2020). Broadly, across the study: Samples covering the acute and convalescent phases of COVID-19 were provided by collaborators in the United States, Italy and Spain. The material from the prospective study consisted of cDNA or gDNA derived from T cells, B-cell-depleted T cells, or PBMCs. The repertoires were made available in a free public database intended to serve as a resource for research on the immune response to SARS-CoV-2. Where available, HLA class I and class II types were obtained from metadata supplied by the sample provider rather than from assay-based typing. The sample metadata nearly always contained a de-identified subject ID, COVID-19 status, age in years and sex. The samples were drawn from the first 160 participants of the ongoing ImmuneRACE study and from 950 to 1,500 subjects provided by 6 global collaborators. Deeply sampled blood TCRbeta repertoires from subjects exposed to, actively infected with, or recovered from COVID-19 were included in the dataset.

The junction carries 12 bases between V and J, which are trimmed by 4 bases and 1 base respectively. The germline V gene (reference sequence) sets CDR1 to LNHDA and CDR2 to SQIVND. Its CDR3 holds 15 amino acids, cysteine through phenylalanine. Only the CDR3 DNA stays, 45 bases, in frame from base 1. As to this clone: Its antigen target is currently unknown. Base qualities are not at hand, and no much larger clone is one base apart.

Whole blood was collected in K2EDTA tubes by collaborating institutions according to the institutions' own protocols. For TCRbeta analysis, collaborators shipped samples in one of three forms: frozen whole blood, isolated PBMCs, or DNA extracted from either of those sample types. The study at large found these results: Clinical and demographic metadata were provided uncurated, with the amount varying by source and participant.

The immunoSEQ Assay, a bias-controlled multiplex PCR, was used to amplify TCRbeta CDR3 regions from genomic DNA. As for the original processing: Within the assay, amplification of reference gene primers was used to estimate how many nucleated cells each sample contained. To quantify the absolute abundance of each unique TCRbeta CDR3 rearrangement, sequence reads were collapsed and filtered. For each sample, productive Simpson clonality was calculated as the square root of Simpson's diversity index over productive rearrangements. The table comes from immuneACCESS by way of TCRdb, which keeps in-frame sequences with V and J called. Part of the clones is missing from these tables; in studies checked, under half for an unresolved V gene and the rest for unknown reasons. V and J calls and clone size are given by that table; D and trimming were obtained from the DNA. The sample has 45,000 to 55,000 clones on record, roughly 91% of them singletons. Of the sample, roughly 3% is held by the ten largest clones.

This chain is built from TRBV19 and TRBJ2-3, and the D gene may be TRBD2, 6 bases matching. Sequenced: peripheral blood. This TCR derives from a human donor in a cohort sampled during active COVID-19. The CDR3 protein: CASSTEGGGTDTQYF. The nucleotide sequence is TGTGCCAGTAGTACGGAGGGCGGGGGCACAGATACGCAGTATTTT.